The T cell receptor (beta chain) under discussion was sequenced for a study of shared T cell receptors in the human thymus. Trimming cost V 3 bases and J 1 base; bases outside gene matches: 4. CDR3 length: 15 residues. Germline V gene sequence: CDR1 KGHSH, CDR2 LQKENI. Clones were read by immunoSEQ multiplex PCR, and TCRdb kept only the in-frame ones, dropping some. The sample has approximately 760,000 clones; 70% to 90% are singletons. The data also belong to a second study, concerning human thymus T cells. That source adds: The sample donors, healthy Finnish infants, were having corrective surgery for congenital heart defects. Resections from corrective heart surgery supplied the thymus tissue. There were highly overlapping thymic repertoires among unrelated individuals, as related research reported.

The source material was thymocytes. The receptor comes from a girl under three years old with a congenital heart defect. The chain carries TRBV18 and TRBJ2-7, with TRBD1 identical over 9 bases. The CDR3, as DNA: TGTGCCAGCTCACCTTCGACAGGGGGGTCCTACGAGCAGTACTTC. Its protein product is CASSPSTGGSYEQYF. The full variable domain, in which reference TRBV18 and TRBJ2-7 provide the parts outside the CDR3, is NAGVMQNPRHLVRRRGQEARLRCSPMKGHSHVYWYRQLPEEGLKFMVYLQKENIIDESGMPKERFSAEFPKEGPSILRIQQVVRGDSAAYFCASSPSTGGSYEQYFGPGTRLTVT.